These T cell receptor beta chains were read from a single sample in a study of response to subunit inactivated influenza vaccine. TCRdb itself ran the RT-PCR reads through MiXCR, one entry per CDR3 protein. The sample shows about 540,000 distinct CDR3 sequences, roughly 25% of them seen only once. This sample also belongs to another study, concerning T cells expressing NK-cell markers.

This specimen was CD4+ T cells sorted from PBMCs, taken 12 days after vaccination. The receptors originated from a man aged 50 or older who received an inactivated influenza vaccine. The CDR3 runs from the conserved cysteine through the conserved F or W. The D gene is left open where the match is weak. Size tells how often a clone was seen (once, few, many) or the class of an expanded clone, and some rows leave it out.

- | TRBJ2-2 | TRBV10-3 | - | TGTGCCATCAGTGAGGGACGTGCGAACACCGGGGAGCTGTTTTTT | CAISEGRANTGELFF
TRBD1 | TRBJ2-7 | TRBV6-1 | - | TGTGCCAGCAGAATGGACAGGGCTTCCTACGAGCAGTACTTC | CASRMDRASYEQYF
- | TRBJ2-7 | TRBV6-5 | few | TGTGCCAGCAGTTACTCGGAGGCAGTTCGGGAGCAGTACTTC | CASSYSEAVREQYF
- | TRBJ2-1 | TRBV27 | few | TGTGCCAGCAGTGCCGCCGGGACACTCTACAATGAGCAGTTCTTC | CASSAAGTLYNEQFF
- | TRBJ1-4 | TRBV7-8 | few | TGTGCCAGCAGCCCAAGGTCGGGAGGGTTAAACGAAAAACTGTTTTTT | CASSPRSGGLNEKLFF
- | TRBJ2-7 | TRBV5-6 | - | TGTGCCAGCACCGGATACCCTGAGGAAGCCTACGAGCAGTACTTC | CASTGYPEEAYEQYF
- | TRBJ2-1 | TRBV12-3/TRBV12-4 | few | TGTGCCAGCAGCATCTGGCAGGGCCCGAGCTCCTACAATGAGCAGTTCTTC | CASSIWQGPSSYNEQFF
- | TRBJ2-5 | TRBV6-2/TRBV6-3 | - | TGTGCCAGCAGCACCTGGACAGAACCACAAGAGACCCAGTACTTC | CASSTWTEPQETQYF
- | TRBJ2-2 | TRBV10-3 | - | TGTGCCTCGTCCCGGGGACGGGAGGAGCTGTTTTTT | CASSRGREELFF
TRBD1 | TRBJ2-7 | TRBV6-5 | - | TGTGCCAGCAGTTTCAATACAGGGGTTAAAGGGTACGAGCAGTACTTC | CASSFNTGVKGYEQYF
TRBD2 | TRBJ2-1 | TRBV6-5 | - | TGTGCCAGCAGTTACCCCACTAGCGGGGGATACAATGAGCAGTTCTTC | CASSYPTSGGYNEQFF
- | TRBJ2-3 | TRBV20-1 | - | TGCAGTGCTGAGACATATACGCAGTATTTT | CSAETYTQYF
TRBD1 | TRBJ1-4 | TRBV11-2 | - | TGTGCCAGCAGCTTAGATTCGCTAAGGGGGCGCGTTGAAAAACTGTTTTTT | CASSLDSLRGRVEKLFF
- | TRBJ2-3 | TRBV7-8 | - | TGTGCCAGCAGCATCACAGGTAGCCGGAGCACAGATACGCAGTATTTT | CASSITGSRSTDTQYF
TRBD1 | TRBJ2-7 | TRBV6-2/TRBV6-3 | - | TGTGCCAGCAGTTACGGCGAGGGACAGCCCTCCTACGAGCAGTACTTC | CASSYGEGQPSYEQYF
- | TRBJ1-1 | TRBV29-1 | - | TGCAGCGTTGGGGACACAGTCACTGAAGCTTTCTTT | CSVGDTVTEAFF